Each of the 8 T cell receptor beta chains below was sequenced from the same sample in a study of early T cells in non-severe SARS-CoV-2 infection. A single record per CDR3 protein comes from TCRdb applying MiXCR to the 5' RACE reads. The data hold some 30,000 distinct CDR3 sequences, with 5.5% to 8% observed a single time. The sample consisted of whole blood. Source of these receptors: an adult who was a healthcare worker with PCR-confirmed SARS-CoV-2 infection or an uninfected control (not recorded which).

To note about this clonotype: This may be a read error: a much more frequent sequence differs by one nucleotide. The chain is built from TRBV3-1 and TRBJ2-7; D perhaps matches TRBD1 (6 bases). This CDR3 region has 15 residues. Trimming cost V 2 bases and J 9 bases, with 20 bases left between them. The germline V gene encodes CDR1 LGHDT and CDR2 YNNKEL (reference sequence). CDR3 nucleotides: TGTGCCAGCAGCCAATCGAACAGGGATCAAGGCGGGCAGTACTTC. Its protein product is CASSQSNRDQGGQYF.

There are a few counts of this clonotype. This sequence joins TRBV7-8 and TRBJ2-5, with TRBD2 matching over 13 bases. V was pared by 5 bases and J by 5 bases, with 11 bases of the junction left unmatched. Germline V gene lookup returns CDR1 SGHVS and CDR2 FQNEAQ. The CDR3 is 17 residues long. The CDR3, as DNA: TGTGCCAGCAGCGTAGAGCCGGGACTAGCGGGACTGGAGACCCAGTACTTC. Its protein product is CASSVEPGLAGLETQYF.

The chain employs TRBV19 and TRBJ2-4; D unresolved. The CDR3 spans 14 residues. Germline-derived CDR1 and CDR2 are LNHDA and SQIVND (reference sequence). Trimming removed 3 bases at V and 1 base at J, with 7 bases between. As DNA, the CDR3 is TGTGCCAGTAGTATGGACGGGGCCAAAAACATTCAGTACTTC. As protein: CASSMDGAKNIQYF.

This clonotype was recorded many times. The J gene is TRBJ1-2, the V gene TRBV12-3 or TRBV12-4; 8 bases align to TRBD1. Germline trimming cut 6 bases from V and 8 bases from J; bases unmatched to any gene: 14. The CDR3 spans 15 residues. The CDR3 protein is CASSPLGQGGSGYTF. The CDR3 coding sequence is TGTGCCAGCAGCCCTCTCGGACAGGGTGGGAGCGGCTACACCTTC.

This clonotype was detected ten times or more. This rearrangement joins TRBV7-6 to TRBJ2-5; D is undetermined. Germline V lookup: CDR1 SGHVS, CDR2 FNYEAQ. This CDR3 is built from 12 residues. V shed 0 bases and J shed 5 bases, with 4 bases lying between them. CDR3 nucleotides: TGTGCCAGCAGCTTAGCGCTGGAGACCCAGTACTTC. This translates into CASSLALETQYF.

Many counts were recorded for this clonotype. This chain uses TRBV20-1 with TRBJ1-5; 8 bases align to TRBD1. The CDR3 runs 13 residues. Germline values: CDR1 DFQATT, CDR2 SNEGSKA (reference sequence). CDR3 sequence: CRPSGTGDQPQHF. In DNA form, the CDR3 reads TGCAGACCATCTGGGACAGGTGATCAGCCCCAGCATTTT.

In this sample, this clonotype turned up many times. The chain links TRBV6-2 or TRBV6-3 to TRBJ1-5; TRBD1 matches 9 bases. Germline CDR1 and CDR2: MNHEY and SVGEGT. Trimming removed 5 bases from V and 2 bases from J; junction bases left unmatched: 7. The length of the CDR3 is 16 residues. The CDR3 DNA reads TGTGCCAGCAGTCCCGACAGGGGGACGGGCAATCAGCCCCAGCATTTT. Protein: CASSPDRGTGNQPQHF.

There are a few counts of this clonotype. The CDR3 DNA follows: TGTGCCAGCAGCAGGACAGGGGGAGAGACCCAGTACTTC. This gives the protein CASSRTGGETQYF. The J gene is TRBJ2-5, the V gene TRBV6-5; TRBD1 agrees at 10 bases. V shed 6 bases and J 4 bases; nucleotides not matched to a gene: 2. Germline V lookup: CDR1 MNHEY, CDR2 SVGAGI. This CDR3 spans 13 amino acids.